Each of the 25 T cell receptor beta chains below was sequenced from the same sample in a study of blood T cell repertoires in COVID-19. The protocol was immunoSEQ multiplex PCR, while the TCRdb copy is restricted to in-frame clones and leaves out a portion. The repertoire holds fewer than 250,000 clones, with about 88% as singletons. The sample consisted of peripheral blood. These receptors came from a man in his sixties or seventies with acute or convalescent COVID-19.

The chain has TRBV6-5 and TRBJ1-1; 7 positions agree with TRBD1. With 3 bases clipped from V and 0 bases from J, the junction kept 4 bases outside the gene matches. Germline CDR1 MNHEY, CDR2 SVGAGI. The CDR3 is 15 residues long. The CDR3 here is CASSYLGTVNTEAFF. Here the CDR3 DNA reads TGTGCCAGCAGTTATTTAGGGACAGTGAACACTGAAGCTTTCTTT.

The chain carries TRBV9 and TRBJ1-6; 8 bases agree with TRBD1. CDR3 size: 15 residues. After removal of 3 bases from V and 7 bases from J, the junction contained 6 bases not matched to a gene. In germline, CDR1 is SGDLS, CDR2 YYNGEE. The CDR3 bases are TGTGCCAGCAGCGCTTATGACAGGGGAAATTCACCCCTCCACTTT. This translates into CASSAYDRGNSPLHF.

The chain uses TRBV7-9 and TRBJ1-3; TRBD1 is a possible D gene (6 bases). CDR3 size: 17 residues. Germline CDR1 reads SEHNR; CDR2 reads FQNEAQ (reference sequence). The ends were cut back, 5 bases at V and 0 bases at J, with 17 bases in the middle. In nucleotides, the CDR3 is TGTGCCAGCAGCCCCTTTTGGGACACCAACTCTGGAAACACCATATATTTT. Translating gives CASSPFWDTNSGNTIYF.

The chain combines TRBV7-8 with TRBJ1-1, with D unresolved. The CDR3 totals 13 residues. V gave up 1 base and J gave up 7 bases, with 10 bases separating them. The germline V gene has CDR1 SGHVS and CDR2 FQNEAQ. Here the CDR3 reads CASSLGGRGEAFF. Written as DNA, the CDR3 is TGTGCCAGCAGCTTAGGAGGGCGGGGTGAAGCTTTCTTT.

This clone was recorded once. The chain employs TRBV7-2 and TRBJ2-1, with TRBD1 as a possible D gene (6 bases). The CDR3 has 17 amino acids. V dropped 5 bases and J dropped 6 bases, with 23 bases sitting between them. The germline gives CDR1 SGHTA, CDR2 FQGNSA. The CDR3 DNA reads TGTGCCAGCAGCCCCCAACCCAGGGGTTTAGCCCTCAATGAGCAGTTCTTC. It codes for CASSPQPRGLALNEQFF.

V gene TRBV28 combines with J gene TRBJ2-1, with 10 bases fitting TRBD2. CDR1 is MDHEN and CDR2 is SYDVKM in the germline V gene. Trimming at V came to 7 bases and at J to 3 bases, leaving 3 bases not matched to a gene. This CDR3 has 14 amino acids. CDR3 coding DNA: TGTGCCAGCACTAGCGGGAGAATCTACAATGAGCAGTTCTTC. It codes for CASTSGRIYNEQFF.

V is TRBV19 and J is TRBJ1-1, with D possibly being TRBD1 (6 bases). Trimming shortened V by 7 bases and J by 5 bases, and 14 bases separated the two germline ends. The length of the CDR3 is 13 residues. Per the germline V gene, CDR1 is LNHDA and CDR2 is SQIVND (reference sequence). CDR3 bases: TGTGCCAGTAAGCAGGGGCAATATACTGAAGCTTTCTTT. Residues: CASKQGQYTEAFF.

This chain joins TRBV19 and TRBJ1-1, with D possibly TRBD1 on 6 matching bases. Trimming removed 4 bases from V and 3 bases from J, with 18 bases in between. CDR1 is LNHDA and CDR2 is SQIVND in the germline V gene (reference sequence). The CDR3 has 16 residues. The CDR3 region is CASSNDRITGDTEAFF. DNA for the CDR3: TGTGCCAGTAGTAACGACAGGATAACCGGGGACACTGAAGCTTTCTTT.

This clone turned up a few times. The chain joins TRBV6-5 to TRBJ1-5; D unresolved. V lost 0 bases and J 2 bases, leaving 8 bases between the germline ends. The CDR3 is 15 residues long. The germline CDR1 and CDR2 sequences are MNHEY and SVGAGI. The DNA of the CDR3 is TGTGCCAGCAGTTACTCGAATCAGGGCAATCAGCCCCAGCATTTT. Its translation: CASSYSNQGNQPQHF.

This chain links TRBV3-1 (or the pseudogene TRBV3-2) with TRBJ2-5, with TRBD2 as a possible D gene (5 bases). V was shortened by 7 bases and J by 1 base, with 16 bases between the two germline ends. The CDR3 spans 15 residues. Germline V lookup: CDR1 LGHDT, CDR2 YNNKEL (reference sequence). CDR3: CASTREGRLQETQYF. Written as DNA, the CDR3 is TGTGCCAGCACCCGGGAAGGGCGGCTCCAAGAGACCCAGTACTTC.

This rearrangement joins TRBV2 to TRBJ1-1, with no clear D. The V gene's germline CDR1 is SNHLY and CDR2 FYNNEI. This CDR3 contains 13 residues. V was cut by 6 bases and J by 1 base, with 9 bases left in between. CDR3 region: CASRWSENTEAFF. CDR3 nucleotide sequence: TGTGCCAGCAGGTGGAGCGAGAACACTGAAGCTTTCTTT.

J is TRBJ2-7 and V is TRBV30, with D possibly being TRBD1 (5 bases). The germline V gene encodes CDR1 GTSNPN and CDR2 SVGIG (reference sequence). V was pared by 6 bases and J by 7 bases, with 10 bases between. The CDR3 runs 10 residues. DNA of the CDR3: TGTGCCTGCGCCAGGGATGAGCAGTACTTC. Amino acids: CACARDEQYF. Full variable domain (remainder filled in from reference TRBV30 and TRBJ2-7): SQTIHQWPATLVQPVGSPLSLECTVEGTSNPNLYWYRQAAGRGLQLLFYSVGIGQISSEVPQNLSASRPQDRQFILSSKKLLLSDSGFYLCACARDEQYFGPGTRLTVT.

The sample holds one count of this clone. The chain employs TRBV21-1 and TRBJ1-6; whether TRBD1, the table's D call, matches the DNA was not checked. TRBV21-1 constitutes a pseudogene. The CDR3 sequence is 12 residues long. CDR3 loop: CASSTLGAPLHF. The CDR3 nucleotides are TGTGCCAGCAGCACCCTAGGGGCACCCCTCCACTTT.

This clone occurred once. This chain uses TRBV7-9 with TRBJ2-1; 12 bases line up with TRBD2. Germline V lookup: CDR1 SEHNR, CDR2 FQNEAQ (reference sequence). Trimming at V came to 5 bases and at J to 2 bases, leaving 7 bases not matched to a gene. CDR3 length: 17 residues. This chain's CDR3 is CASSRFTSGRTYNEQFF. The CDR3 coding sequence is TGTGCCAGCAGCCGTTTTACTAGCGGGAGGACCTACAATGAGCAGTTCTTC.

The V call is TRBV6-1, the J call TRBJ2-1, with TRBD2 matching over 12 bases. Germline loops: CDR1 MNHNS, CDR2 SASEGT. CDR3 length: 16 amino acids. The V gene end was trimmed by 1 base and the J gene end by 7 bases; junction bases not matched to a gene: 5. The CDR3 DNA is TGTGCCAGCAGTGAAGGACTAGCGGGAGCAAAAAATGAGCAGTTCTTC. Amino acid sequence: CASSEGLAGAKNEQFF.

The CDR3 DNA reads TGTGCCAGCAGCGCAATTACTAGCGGAGCCTACAATGAGCAGTTCTTC. It encodes CASSAITSGAYNEQFF. The J gene is TRBJ2-1, the V gene TRBV9, with TRBD2 matching 8 bases. Germline V gives CDR1 SGDLS, CDR2 YYNGEE. With 3 bases clipped from V and 2 bases from J, the junction kept 7 bases outside the gene matches. The CDR3 runs to 16 residues.

The CDR3 region has the DNA TGCAGCGTTGAAAATCCGGGGTCCGGGGAGACCCAGTACTTC. This sequence encodes CSVENPGSGETQYF. The chain uses TRBV29-1 and TRBJ2-5; possible D gene TRBD2, 5 bases. V dropped 2 bases and J dropped 5 bases, with 15 bases sitting between them. The CDR3 spans 14 residues. The germline V gene has CDR1 SQVTM and CDR2 ANQGSEA. Full variable domain (rest looked up from reference TRBV29-1 and TRBJ2-5): SAVISQKPSRDICQRGTSLTIQCQVDSQVTMMFWYRQQPGQSLTLIATANQGSEATYESGFVIDKFPISRPNLTFSTLTVSNMSPEDSSIYLCSVENPGSGETQYFGPGTRLLVL.

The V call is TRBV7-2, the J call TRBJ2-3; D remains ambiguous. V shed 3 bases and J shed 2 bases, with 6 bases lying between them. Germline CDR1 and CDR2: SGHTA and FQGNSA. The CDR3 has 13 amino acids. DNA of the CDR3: TGTGCCAGCAGCTTCCCAATCACAGATACGCAGTATTTT. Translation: CASSFPITDTQYF. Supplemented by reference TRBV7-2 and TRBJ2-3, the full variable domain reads GAGVSQSPSNKVTEKGKDVELRCDPISGHTALYWYRQSLGQGLEFLIYFQGNSAPDKSGLPSDRFSAERTGGSVSTLTIQRTQQEDSAVYLCASSFPITDTQYFGPGTRLTVL.

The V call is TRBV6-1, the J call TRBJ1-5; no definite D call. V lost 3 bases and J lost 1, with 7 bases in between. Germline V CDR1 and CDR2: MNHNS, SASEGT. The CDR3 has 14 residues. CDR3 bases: TGTGCCAGCAGTGAGGGAGACAGCAATCAGCCCCAGCATTTT. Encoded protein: CASSEGDSNQPQHF.

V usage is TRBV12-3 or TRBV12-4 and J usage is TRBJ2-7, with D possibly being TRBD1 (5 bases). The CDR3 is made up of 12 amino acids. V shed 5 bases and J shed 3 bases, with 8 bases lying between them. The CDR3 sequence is CASSQTVYEQYF. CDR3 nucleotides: TGTGCCAGCAGTCAGACAGTCTACGAGCAGTACTTC.

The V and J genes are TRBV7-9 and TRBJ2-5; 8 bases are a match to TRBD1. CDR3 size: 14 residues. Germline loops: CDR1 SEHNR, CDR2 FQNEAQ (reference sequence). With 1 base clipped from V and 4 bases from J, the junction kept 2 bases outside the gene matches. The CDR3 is CASSLGQGAETQYF. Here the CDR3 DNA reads TGTGCCAGCAGCTTAGGTCAGGGGGCAGAGACCCAGTACTTC.

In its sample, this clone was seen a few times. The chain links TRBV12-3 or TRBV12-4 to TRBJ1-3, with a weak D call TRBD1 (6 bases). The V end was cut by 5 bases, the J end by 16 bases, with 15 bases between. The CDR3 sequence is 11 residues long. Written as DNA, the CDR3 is TGTGCCAGCAGTCCCGGGACACAATCTTATTTT. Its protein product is CASSPGTQSYF.

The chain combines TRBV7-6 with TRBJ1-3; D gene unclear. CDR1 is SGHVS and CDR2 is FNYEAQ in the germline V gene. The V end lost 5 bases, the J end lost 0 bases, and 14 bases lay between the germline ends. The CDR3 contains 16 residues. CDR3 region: CASSPIPTTSGNTIYF. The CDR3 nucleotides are TGTGCCAGCAGCCCAATCCCTACTACCTCTGGAAACACCATATATTTT.

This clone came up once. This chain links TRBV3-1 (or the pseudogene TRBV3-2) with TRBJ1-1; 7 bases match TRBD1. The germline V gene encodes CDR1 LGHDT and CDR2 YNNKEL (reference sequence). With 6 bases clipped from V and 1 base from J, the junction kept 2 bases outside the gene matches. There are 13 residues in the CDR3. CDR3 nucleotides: TGTGCCAGCAGGGGACAGCCGAACACTGAAGCTTTCTTT. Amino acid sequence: CASRGQPNTEAFF.

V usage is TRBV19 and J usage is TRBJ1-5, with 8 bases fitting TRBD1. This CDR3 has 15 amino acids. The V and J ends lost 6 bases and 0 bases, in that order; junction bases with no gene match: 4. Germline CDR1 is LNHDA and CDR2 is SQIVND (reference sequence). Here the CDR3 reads CASSVGQVSNQPQHF. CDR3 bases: TGTGCCAGTAGCGTGGGACAGGTTAGCAATCAGCCCCAGCATTTT.